One and the same sample provided the 5 T cell receptor beta chains below, sequenced in a study of T cells in Graves' hyperthyroidism and ophthalmopathy. Researchers amplified the TCR beta CDR3 regions from RNA transcripts. In the first-round RT-PCR of the TCR CDR3, the HTBI primer set was used. TCRdb ran MiXCR on the multiplex PCR reads and lists one entry per CDR3 protein. The sample lists more than 450,000 distinct CDR3 sequences, 15% to 20% seen once, with less than 55% in the top ten. The sample was blood. The origin of the receptors is a man in his forties with Graves' ophthalmopathy.

J is TRBJ2-7 and V is TRBV7-2; no firm D call. The CDR3 runs to 15 residues. The V end was cut by 1 base, the J end by 2 bases, with 12 bases between. CDR1 and CDR2 (germline): SGHTA, FQGNSA. The CDR3 is CASSLDGRTPYEQYF. CDR3 coding DNA: TGTGCCAGCAGCTTAGATGGGCGGACCCCCTACGAGCAGTACTTC.

There are a few counts of this clonotype. The chain employs TRBV2 and TRBJ2-3; TRBD2 matches at 8 bases. J gave up 10 bases and V 7 bases, and 7 bases lay outside the gene matches. Germline V CDR1 and CDR2: SNHLY, FYNNEI. The CDR3 consists of 12 residues. Here the CDR3 reads CASNLVGLAQYF. The CDR3 DNA reads TGTGCCAGCAACCTCGTGGGACTAGCGCAGTATTTT.

This clonotype occurred many times. The chain recombines TRBV4-3 with TRBJ1-1; possibly TRBD1 for D (6 bases). The germline V gene has CDR1 LGHNA and CDR2 YSLEER. The germline V and J ends were trimmed by 0 bases and 5 bases, with 13 bases remaining between them. The CDR3 consists of 15 residues. The CDR3 nucleotides read TGCGCCAGCAGCCAAGAAACAGGGTACTCTACTGAAGCTTTCTTT. Encoded protein: CASSQETGYSTEAFF.

This clonotype was picked up many times. The chain links TRBV28 to TRBJ1-1; D possibly corresponds to TRBD1 (5 bases). The CDR3 runs 14 residues. V lost 6 bases to trimming and J lost 1 base, with 12 bases between them. CDR1 is MDHEN and CDR2 is SYDVKM in the germline V gene. The CDR3 nucleotides are TGTGCCAGCAGCCCGGGACGGCAGAACACTGAAGCTTTCTTT. Protein product: CASSPGRQNTEAFF.

The chain has TRBV20-1 and TRBJ2-5; maybe TRBD2 (6 bases). With 6 bases removed from V and 5 bases from J, the gap between germline ends came to 22 bases. The CDR3 is made up of 15 amino acids. Germline values: CDR1 DFQATT, CDR2 SNEGSKA (reference sequence). In DNA, the CDR3 is TGCAGTGCCAGACAACCCACCGGGCGGGGTGAGACCCAGTACTTC. This gives the protein CSARQPTGRGETQYF.